These T cell receptor beta chains were read from a single sample in a study of blood T cell repertoires in COVID-19. The data were produced by immunoSEQ multiplex PCR, yet TCRdb's version contains in-frame clones alone and is incomplete. The repertoire holds approximately 210,000 clones, with approximately 78% as singletons. Sequencing was done on a sample of peripheral blood. All receptors derive from a woman in her thirties or forties with acute or convalescent COVID-19. CDR3s include the opening cysteine and the closing phenylalanine or tryptophan. Fields, in order: D gene, J gene, V gene, clone size, CDR3 protein, CDR3 DNA. D genes are given only for firm matches. For some rows the clone size is stated as once, few or many, or as a class when expanded; others skip it.

d_call: .; j_call: TRBJ1-1; v_call: TRBV19; clone_size: .; cdr3_aa: CASSIRVGTEAFF; cdr3_nt: TGTGCCAGTAGTATCAGGGTCGGGACTGAAGCTTTCTTT
d_call: .; j_call: TRBJ1-1; v_call: TRBV3-1/TRBV3-2; clone_size: .; cdr3_aa: CASRAAGANTEAFF; cdr3_nt: TGTGCCAGCAGGGCTGCAGGGGCGAACACTGAAGCTTTCTTT
d_call: .; j_call: TRBJ1-5; v_call: TRBV2; clone_size: few; cdr3_aa: CASSSQANQPQHF; cdr3_nt: TGTGCCAGCAGCTCACAGGCTAATCAGCCCCAGCATTTT
d_call: .; j_call: TRBJ1-2; v_call: TRBV30; clone_size: .; cdr3_aa: CAWSVGDSYGYTF; cdr3_nt: TGTGCCTGGAGTGTAGGGGATAGCTATGGCTACACCTTC
d_call: TRBD1; j_call: TRBJ1-1; v_call: TRBV6-5; clone_size: .; cdr3_aa: CASSRDREWDTEAFF; cdr3_nt: TGTGCCAGCAGTCGGGACAGGGAGTGGGACACTGAAGCTTTCTTT
d_call: .; j_call: TRBJ2-2; v_call: TRBV24-1; clone_size: once; cdr3_aa: CATLDRNTGELFF; cdr3_nt: TGTGCCACCTTGGACAGGAACACCGGGGAGCTGTTTTTT
d_call: TRBD1; j_call: TRBJ1-1; v_call: TRBV5-6; clone_size: .; cdr3_aa: CASSLGPQGDTEAFF; cdr3_nt: TGTGCCAGCAGCTTGGGGCCCCAGGGGGATACTGAAGCTTTCTTT
d_call: .; j_call: TRBJ1-3; v_call: TRBV5-1; clone_size: .; cdr3_aa: CASSSHSGSGNTIYF; cdr3_nt: TGCGCCAGCAGCTCCCATTCAGGGTCGGGAAACACCATATATTTT
d_call: TRBD2; j_call: TRBJ2-5; v_call: TRBV18; clone_size: .; cdr3_aa: CASSPMPSGAKGETQYF; cdr3_nt: TGTGCCAGCTCACCAATGCCTAGCGGTGCCAAGGGAGAGACCCAGTACTTC
d_call: .; j_call: TRBJ1-5; v_call: TRBV30; clone_size: .; cdr3_aa: CAWSRPTGGQPQHF; cdr3_nt: TGTGCCTGGAGTCGCCCGACAGGAGGCCAGCCCCAGCATTTT
d_call: TRBD1; j_call: TRBJ1-2; v_call: TRBV2; clone_size: once; cdr3_aa: CASRHRGNSPFNYGYTF; cdr3_nt: TGTGCCAGCAGGCACAGGGGCAATTCCCCTTTTAACTATGGCTACACCTTC
d_call: TRBD1; j_call: TRBJ2-5; v_call: TRBV19; clone_size: .; cdr3_aa: CASNTPGGDETQYF; cdr3_nt: TGTGCCAGTAACACCCCAGGGGGCGATGAGACCCAGTACTTC
d_call: TRBD2; j_call: TRBJ2-2; v_call: TRBV24-1; clone_size: .; cdr3_aa: CATSEVPWTSGSPRRNTGELFF; cdr3_nt: TGTGCCACCAGTGAGGTCCCGTGGACTAGCGGGAGTCCCCGACGTAACACCGGGGAGCTGTTTTTT
d_call: .; j_call: TRBJ1-3; v_call: TRBV9; clone_size: .; cdr3_aa: CASSVEGGTIYF; cdr3_nt: TGTGCCAGCAGCGTAGAGGGAGGCACCATATATTTT
d_call: .; j_call: TRBJ1-1; v_call: TRBV6-6; clone_size: .; cdr3_aa: CASRPGGDTEAFF; cdr3_nt: TGTGCCAGCAGGCCCGGGGGTGACACTGAAGCTTTCTTT
d_call: TRBD1; j_call: TRBJ1-1; v_call: TRBV27; clone_size: few; cdr3_aa: CASSIRDRAMTEAFF; cdr3_nt: TGTGCCAGCAGTATCAGGGACAGGGCTATGACTGAAGCTTTCTTT
d_call: .; j_call: TRBJ1-3; v_call: TRBV14; clone_size: .; cdr3_aa: CASSRDIRSGNTIYF; cdr3_nt: TGTGCCAGCAGCCGGGACATTCGCTCTGGAAACACCATATATTTT
d_call: TRBD1; j_call: TRBJ2-6; v_call: TRBV27; clone_size: .; cdr3_aa: CASRPTGAWANVLTF; cdr3_nt: TGTGCCAGCAGGCCGACAGGGGCCTGGGCCAACGTCCTGACTTTC
d_call: TRBD1; j_call: TRBJ2-3; v_call: TRBV6-4; clone_size: .; cdr3_aa: CASSADRVDTQYF; cdr3_nt: TGTGCCAGCAGTGCCGACAGGGTAGATACGCAGTATTTT
d_call: TRBD2; j_call: TRBJ2-7; v_call: TRBV2; clone_size: .; cdr3_aa: CAKGLAGDGRYEQYF; cdr3_nt: TGTGCCAAGGGACTAGCGGGAGACGGGCGATACGAGCAGTACTTC
d_call: TRBD1; j_call: TRBJ2-7; v_call: TRBV30; clone_size: .; cdr3_aa: CAWSVGTGEYWQYF; cdr3_nt: TGTGCCTGGAGTGTAGGGACAGGGGAATATTGGCAGTACTTC
d_call: .; j_call: TRBJ1-1; v_call: TRBV11-3; clone_size: .; cdr3_aa: CASSSGRGEMNTEAFF; cdr3_nt: TGTGCCAGCAGCTCTGGTCGGGGTGAGATGAACACTGAAGCTTTCTTT
d_call: TRBD1; j_call: TRBJ1-6; v_call: TRBV2; clone_size: .; cdr3_aa: CASSHGTGASPLHF; cdr3_nt: TGTGCCAGCAGTCACGGGACAGGGGCTTCACCCCTCCACTTT
d_call: TRBD2; j_call: TRBJ2-1; v_call: TRBV5-5; clone_size: .; cdr3_aa: CASSGLAGVEGYRFF; cdr3_nt: TGTGCCAGCTCCGGACTAGCGGGAGTGGAGGGGTATCGGTTCTTC
d_call: .; j_call: TRBJ2-7; v_call: TRBV6-5; clone_size: once; cdr3_aa: CASRVLEGSYEQYF; cdr3_nt: TGTGCCAGCAGGGTATTGGAGGGCTCCTACGAGCAGTACTTC
d_call: .; j_call: TRBJ1-5; v_call: TRBV30; clone_size: once; cdr3_aa: CAWSGGVLANQPQHF; cdr3_nt: TGTGCCTGGAGTGGAGGTGTCTTAGCGAATCAGCCCCAGCATTTT
d_call: .; j_call: TRBJ2-3; v_call: TRBV9; clone_size: few; cdr3_aa: CASSESPGTFTDTQYF; cdr3_nt: TGTGCCAGCAGCGAATCACCCGGGACTTTCACAGATACGCAGTATTTT
d_call: TRBD1; j_call: TRBJ1-2; v_call: TRBV13; clone_size: .; cdr3_aa: CASSLRDRSYGYTF; cdr3_nt: TGTGCCAGCAGCTTGAGGGACAGGAGCTATGGCTACACCTTC
d_call: TRBD1; j_call: TRBJ1-1; v_call: TRBV6-2/TRBV6-3; clone_size: .; cdr3_aa: CASSQRGRTEAFF; cdr3_nt: TGTGCCAGCAGTCAAAGGGGGCGCACTGAAGCTTTCTTT
d_call: .; j_call: TRBJ1-5; v_call: TRBV28; clone_size: .; cdr3_aa: CASRKQGGIKPQHF; cdr3_nt: TGTGCCAGCAGGAAACAAGGGGGAATCAAGCCCCAGCATTTT
d_call: TRBD1; j_call: TRBJ1-6; v_call: TRBV19; clone_size: .; cdr3_aa: CASGQGLAPLHF; cdr3_nt: TGTGCCAGCGGACAGGGGTTGGCACCCCTCCACTTT
d_call: .; j_call: TRBJ2-1; v_call: TRBV6-5; clone_size: .; cdr3_aa: CAVGETYNEQFF; cdr3_nt: TGTGCCGTCGGGGAAACCTACAATGAGCAGTTCTTC
d_call: TRBD1; j_call: TRBJ2-7; v_call: TRBV6-5; clone_size: .; cdr3_aa: CASSLLGTGGNEQYF; cdr3_nt: TGTGCCAGCAGTCTCCTTGGGACAGGGGGTAACGAGCAGTACTTC
d_call: TRBD2; j_call: TRBJ2-3; v_call: TRBV7-3; clone_size: .; cdr3_aa: CASSSKTPLAGFTDTQYF; cdr3_nt: TGTGCCAGCAGCTCCAAAACCCCGCTAGCGGGGTTCACAGATACGCAGTATTTT
d_call: .; j_call: TRBJ1-5; v_call: TRBV19; clone_size: .; cdr3_aa: CASSIVGQQPQHF; cdr3_nt: TGTGCCAGTAGTATAGTAGGACAGCAGCCCCAGCATTTT
d_call: .; j_call: TRBJ1-2; v_call: TRBV27; clone_size: .; cdr3_aa: CASSRRDTTTSYGYTF; cdr3_nt: TGTGCCAGCAGTCGACGGGACACGACGACTTCCTATGGCTACACCTTC
d_call: .; j_call: TRBJ1-5; v_call: TRBV2; clone_size: .; cdr3_aa: CASMRNSNQPQHF; cdr3_nt: TGTGCCAGCATGCGGAATAGCAATCAGCCCCAGCATTTT
d_call: TRBD2; j_call: TRBJ2-5; v_call: TRBV7-2; clone_size: .; cdr3_aa: CASSLGGNGRKRETQYF; cdr3_nt: TGTGCCAGCAGCTTAGGGGGGAACGGGAGGAAAAGAGAGACCCAGTACTTC
d_call: .; j_call: TRBJ1-5; v_call: TRBV6-2/TRBV6-3; clone_size: .; cdr3_aa: CASSSSSGNQPQHF; cdr3_nt: .
d_call: TRBD2; j_call: TRBJ2-7; v_call: TRBV11-3; clone_size: .; cdr3_aa: CASSKTSGSLEQYF; cdr3_nt: TGTGCCAGCAGCAAAACTAGCGGGAGCCTCGAGCAGTACTTC
d_call: TRBD1; j_call: TRBJ1-2; v_call: TRBV2; clone_size: .; cdr3_aa: CASQGGFYYGYTF; cdr3_nt: TGTGCCAGCCAGGGGGGTTTCTACTATGGCTACACCTTC
d_call: .; j_call: TRBJ1-2; v_call: TRBV14; clone_size: .; cdr3_aa: CASSQDGGASAYGYTF; cdr3_nt: TGTGCCAGCAGCCAAGATGGCGGGGCCTCCGCCTATGGCTACACCTTC
d_call: TRBD1; j_call: TRBJ1-1; v_call: TRBV5-8; clone_size: .; cdr3_aa: CASSTDRINTEAFF; cdr3_nt: TGTGCCAGCAGCACGGACAGGATTAACACTGAAGCTTTCTTT